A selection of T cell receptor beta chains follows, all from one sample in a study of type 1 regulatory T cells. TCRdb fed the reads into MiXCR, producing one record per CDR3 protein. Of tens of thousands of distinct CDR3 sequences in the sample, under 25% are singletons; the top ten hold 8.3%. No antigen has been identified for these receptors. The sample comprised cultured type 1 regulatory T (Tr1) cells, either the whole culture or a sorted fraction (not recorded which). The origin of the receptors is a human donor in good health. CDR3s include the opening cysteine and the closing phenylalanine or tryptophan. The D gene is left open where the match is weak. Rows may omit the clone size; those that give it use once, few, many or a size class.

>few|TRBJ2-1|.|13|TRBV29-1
CSVGKSSYNEQFF
TGCAGCGTGGGAAAAAGCTCCTACAATGAGCAGTTCTTC
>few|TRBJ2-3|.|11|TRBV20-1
CSAGGLDTQYF
TGCAGTGCTGGGGGGTTAGATACGCAGTATTTT
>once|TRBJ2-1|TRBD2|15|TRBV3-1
CASSQELAGRNEQFF
TGTGCCAGCAGCCAAGAACTAGCGGGGAGGAATGAGCAGTTCTTC
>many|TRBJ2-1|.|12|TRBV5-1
CASSLEGIRQFF
TGCGCCAGCAGCTTGGAGGGCATCAGGCAGTTCTTC
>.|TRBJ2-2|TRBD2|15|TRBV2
CASRREWANTGELFF
TGTGCCAGCAGGCGGGAGTGGGCGAACACCGGGGAGCTGTTTTTT
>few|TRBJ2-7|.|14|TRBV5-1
CASSPNPFSYEQYF
TGCGCCAGCAGCCCAAACCCCTTTTCCTACGAGCAGTACTTC
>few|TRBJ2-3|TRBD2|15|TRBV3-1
CASTSLAGGYEGQYF
TGTGCCAGCACTTCCTTAGCGGGAGGGTACGAGGGGCAGTATTTT
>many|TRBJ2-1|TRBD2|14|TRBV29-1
CSVSGLAVSNEQFF
TGCAGCGTCTCGGGACTAGCGGTTTCTAATGAGCAGTTCTTC
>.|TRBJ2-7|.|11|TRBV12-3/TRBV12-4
CASRVSGEQYF
TGTGCCAGCAGAGTTTCAGGCGAGCAGTACTTC
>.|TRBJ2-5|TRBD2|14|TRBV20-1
CSAPVGGRKETQYF
TGCAGTGCTCCCGTGGGGGGGAGAAAAGAGACCCAGTACTTC
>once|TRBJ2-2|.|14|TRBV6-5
CASSSPFGPGELFF
TGTGCCAGCAGTTCCCCTTTTGGTCCCGGGGAGCTGTTTTTT
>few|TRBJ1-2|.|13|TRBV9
CASSEDNVGGYTF
TGTGCCAGCAGCGAGGACAACGTGGGAGGCTACACCTTC
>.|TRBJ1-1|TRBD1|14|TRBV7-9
CASSSQGGATEAFF
TGTGCCAGCAGCTCTCAGGGGGGCGCCACTGAAGCTTTCTTT
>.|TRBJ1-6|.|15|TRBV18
CASSPSGSENSPLHF
TGTGCCAGCTCACCATCAGGGTCTGAGAATTCACCCCTCCACTTT
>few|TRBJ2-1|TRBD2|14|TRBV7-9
CASTPVLAGGEQFF
TGTGCCAGCACCCCGGTGCTAGCGGGAGGTGAGCAGTTCTTC
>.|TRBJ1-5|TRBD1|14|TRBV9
CASSDGQGRQPQHF
TGTGCCAGCAGTGACGGACAGGGCCGGCAGCCCCAGCATTTT
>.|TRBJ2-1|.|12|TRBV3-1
CASSFDLDLLFF
TGTGCCAGCAGCTTTGACTTGGACTTGCTGTTCTTC
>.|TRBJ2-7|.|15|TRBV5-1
CASSLAVGGAHEQYF
TGCGCCAGCAGCTTGGCAGTGGGGGGAGCCCACGAGCAGTACTTC
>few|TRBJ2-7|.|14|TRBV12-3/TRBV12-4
CASSQSDSSYEQYF
TGTGCCAGCAGTCAATCGGACAGCTCCTACGAGCAGTACTTC
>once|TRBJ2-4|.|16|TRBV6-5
CASSYSSGPAKNIQYF
TGTGCCAGCAGTTATTCATCGGGTCCCGCCAAAAACATTCAGTACTTC
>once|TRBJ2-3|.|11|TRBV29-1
CSVSQGDTQYF
TGCAGCGTCTCTCAGGGGGATACGCAGTATTTT
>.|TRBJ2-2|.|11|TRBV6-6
CASREDGELFF
TGTGCCAGCAGGGAGGACGGGGAGCTGTTTTTT
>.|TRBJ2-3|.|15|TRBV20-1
CSASAFEVSTDTQYF
TGCAGTGCTTCCGCCTTCGAGGTCAGCACAGATACGCAGTATTTT